A selection of T cell receptor beta chains follows, all from one sample in a study of blood T cell repertoires in COVID-19. The data were produced by immunoSEQ multiplex PCR, yet TCRdb's version contains in-frame clones alone and is incomplete. The sample has about 200,000 clones; 70% to 90% are singletons. Sequencing was carried out using peripheral blood. These receptors all come from a man aged 55 to 70 with active or convalescent COVID-19. CDR3s include the opening cysteine and the closing phenylalanine or tryptophan. Fields, in order: J gene, V gene, clone size, D gene, CDR3 protein, CDR3 DNA. A D gene is named only where the DNA matches it firmly. Rows give clone size only sometimes, using once, few, many, or a class for an expanded clone.

J: TRBJ1-2; V: TRBV19; size: NA; D: NA; CDR3: CASRQDGYTF; DNA: TGTGCCAGCCGACAGGATGGCTACACCTTC
J: TRBJ1-6; V: TRBV19; size: NA; D: NA; CDR3: CASSTQGVNSPLHF; DNA: TGTGCCAGTAGCACACAGGGAGTAAATTCACCCCTCCACTTT
J: TRBJ2-7; V: TRBV10-3; size: NA; D: NA; CDR3: CAISESRESYEQYF; DNA: TGTGCCATCAGTGAGTCGAGGGAATCCTACGAGCAGTACTTC
J: TRBJ2-5; V: TRBV5-1; size: NA; D: TRBD1; CDR3: CASSFQDRTQETQYF; DNA: TGCGCCAGCAGCTTCCAGGACAGGACTCAAGAGACCCAGTACTTC
J: TRBJ2-3; V: TRBV7-9; size: many; D: NA; CDR3: CASSTPDQDTDTQYF; DNA: TGTGCCAGCAGCACGCCCGACCAGGACACAGATACGCAGTATTTT
J: TRBJ1-2; V: TRBV5-6; size: NA; D: NA; CDR3: CASSSQAHYGYTF; DNA: TGTGCCAGCAGCTCACAGGCCCACTATGGCTACACCTTC
J: TRBJ2-3; V: TRBV18; size: NA; D: TRBD1; CDR3: CASSRRDRANTDTQYF; DNA: TGTGCCAGCTCACGACGCGACAGGGCTAACACAGATACGCAGTATTTT
J: TRBJ2-6; V: TRBV14; size: NA; D: NA; CDR3: CASSQLGSGANVLTF; DNA: TGTGCCAGCAGCCAACTAGGTTCTGGGGCCAACGTCCTGACTTTC
J: TRBJ2-3; V: TRBV6-5; size: NA; D: TRBD1; CDR3: CASSSWTGDTQYF; DNA: TGTGCCAGCAGTTCCTGGACAGGAGATACGCAGTATTTT
J: TRBJ2-3; V: TRBV5-1; size: NA; D: TRBD2; CDR3: CASSLVGSSGTQYF; DNA: TGCGCCAGCAGCTTGGTCGGTTCTAGCGGGACGCAGTATTTT